This TCR beta chain was obtained from a study of identical twins. Via MiXCR, TCRdb re-called the 5' RACE reads, giving one row per CDR3 protein. The repertoire has approximately 220,000 distinct CDR3 sequences, around 6.8% of them found once; the top ten carry less than 2.5%. This clonotype was counted at least ten times. The ends were cut back, 0 bases at V and 7 bases at J, with 16 bases in the middle. The germline gives CDR1 LGHNA, CDR2 YSLEER. The CDR3 has 15 amino acids. Another study also made use of these data, one on yellow fever vaccine responses in identical twins.

This sequence originates from a woman aged 18 to 35 in good health. The sequenced material came from memory (CD45RO+) T cells sorted from blood. The chain links TRBV4-3 to TRBJ2-7, with D possibly matching TRBD2 (6 bases). The CDR3 region has the DNA TGCGCCAGCAGCCAAGATTCCCCGGGAGTGGGAGAGCAGTACTTC. Its translation: CASSQDSPGVGEQYF.